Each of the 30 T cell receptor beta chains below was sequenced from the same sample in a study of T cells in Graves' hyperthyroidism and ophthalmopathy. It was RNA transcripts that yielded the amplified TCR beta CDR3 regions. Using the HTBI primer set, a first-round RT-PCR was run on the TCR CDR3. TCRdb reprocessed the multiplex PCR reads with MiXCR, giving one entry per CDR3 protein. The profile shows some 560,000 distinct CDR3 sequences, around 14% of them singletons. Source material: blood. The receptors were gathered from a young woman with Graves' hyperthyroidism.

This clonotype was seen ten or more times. CDR3 amino acids: CASSPGGLETQYF. As DNA, the CDR3 is TGCGCCAGCAGCCCCGGGGGGCTAGAGACCCAGTACTTC. This rearrangement joins TRBV5-1 to TRBJ2-5, with D possibly being TRBD2 (7 bases). The CDR3 is 13 residues long. V was trimmed by 4 bases and J by 4 bases, leaving 11 bases between them. CDR1 is SGHRS, CDR2 YFSETQ, per germline.

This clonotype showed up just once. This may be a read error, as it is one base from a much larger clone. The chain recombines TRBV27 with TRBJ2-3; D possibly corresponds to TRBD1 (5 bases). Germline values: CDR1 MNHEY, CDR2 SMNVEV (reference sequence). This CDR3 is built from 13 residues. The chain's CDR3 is CACRQLVADTQYF. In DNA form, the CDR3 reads TGTGCCTGCAGACAGCTAGTAGCAGATACGCAGTATTTT.

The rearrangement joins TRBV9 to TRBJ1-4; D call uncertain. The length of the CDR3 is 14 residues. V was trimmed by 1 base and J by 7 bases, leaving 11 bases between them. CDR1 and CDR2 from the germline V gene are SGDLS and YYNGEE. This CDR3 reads CASSVSVLGEKLFF. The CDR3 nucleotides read TGTGCCAGCAGCGTAAGCGTCTTGGGTGAAAAACTGTTTTTT.

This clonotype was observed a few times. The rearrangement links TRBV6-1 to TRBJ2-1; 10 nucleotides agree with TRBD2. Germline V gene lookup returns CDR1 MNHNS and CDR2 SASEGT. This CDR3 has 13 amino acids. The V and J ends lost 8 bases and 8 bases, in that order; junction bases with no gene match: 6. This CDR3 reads CASGWTSGYEQFF. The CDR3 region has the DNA TGTGCCAGCGGGTGGACTAGCGGTTATGAGCAGTTCTTC.

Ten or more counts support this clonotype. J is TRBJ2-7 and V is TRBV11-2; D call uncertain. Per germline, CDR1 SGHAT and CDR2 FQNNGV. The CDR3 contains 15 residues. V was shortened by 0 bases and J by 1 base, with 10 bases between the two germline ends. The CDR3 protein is CASSLDWPNSYEQYF. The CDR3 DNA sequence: TGTGCCAGCAGCTTAGATTGGCCCAATTCCTACGAGCAGTACTTC.

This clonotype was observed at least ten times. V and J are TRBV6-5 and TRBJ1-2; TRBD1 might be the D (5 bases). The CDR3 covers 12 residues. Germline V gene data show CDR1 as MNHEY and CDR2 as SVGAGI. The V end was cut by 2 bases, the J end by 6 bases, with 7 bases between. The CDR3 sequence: CASSYKGHGYTF. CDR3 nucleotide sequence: TGTGCCAGCAGTTACAAGGGGCATGGCTACACCTTC.

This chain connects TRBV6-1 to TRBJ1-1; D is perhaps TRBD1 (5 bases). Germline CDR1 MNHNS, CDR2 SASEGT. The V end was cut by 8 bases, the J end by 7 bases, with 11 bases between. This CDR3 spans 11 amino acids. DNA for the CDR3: TGTGCCAGCCTGAGGGGCTTTGAAGCTTTCTTT. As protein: CASLRGFEAFF.

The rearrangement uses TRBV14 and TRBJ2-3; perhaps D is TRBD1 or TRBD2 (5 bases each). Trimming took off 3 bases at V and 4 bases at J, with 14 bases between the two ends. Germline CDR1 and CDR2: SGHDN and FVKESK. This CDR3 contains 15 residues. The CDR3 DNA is TGTGCCAGCAGCCACCGGGGCGCCTTGCCAGATACGCAGTATTTT. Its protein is CASSHRGALPDTQYF. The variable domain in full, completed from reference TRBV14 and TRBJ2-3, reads EAGVTQFPSHSVIEKGQTVTLRCDPISGHDNLYWYRRVMGKEIKFLLHFVKESKQDESGMPNNRFLAERTGGTYSTLKVQPAELEDSGVYFCASSHRGALPDTQYFGPGTRLTVL.

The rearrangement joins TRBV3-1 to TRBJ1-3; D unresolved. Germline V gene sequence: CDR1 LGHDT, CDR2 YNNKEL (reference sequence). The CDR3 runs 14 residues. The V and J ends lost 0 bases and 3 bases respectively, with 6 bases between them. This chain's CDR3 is CASSQEPLGNTIYF. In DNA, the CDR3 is TGTGCCAGCAGCCAAGAGCCTCTTGGAAACACCATATATTTT.

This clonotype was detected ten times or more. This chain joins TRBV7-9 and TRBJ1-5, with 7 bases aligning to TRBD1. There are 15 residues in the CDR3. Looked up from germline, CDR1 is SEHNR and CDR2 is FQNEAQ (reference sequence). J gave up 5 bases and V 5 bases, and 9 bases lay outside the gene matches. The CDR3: CASSVGTVDYQPQHF. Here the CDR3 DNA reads TGTGCCAGCAGCGTAGGGACAGTCGATTATCAGCCCCAGCATTTT.

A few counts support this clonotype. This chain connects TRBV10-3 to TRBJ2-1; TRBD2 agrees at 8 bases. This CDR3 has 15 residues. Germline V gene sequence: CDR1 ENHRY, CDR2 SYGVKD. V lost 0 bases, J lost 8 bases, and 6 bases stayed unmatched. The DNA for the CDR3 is TGTGCCATCAGTGAGTCGCGGACTAGCTTCGATGAGCAGTTCTTC. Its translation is CAISESRTSFDEQFF.

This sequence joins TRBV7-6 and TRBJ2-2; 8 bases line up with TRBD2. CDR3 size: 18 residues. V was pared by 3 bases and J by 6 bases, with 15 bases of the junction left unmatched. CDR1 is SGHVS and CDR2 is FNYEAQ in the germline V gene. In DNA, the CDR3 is TGTGCCAGCAGCTTCCAGGTCGGGGTCGGGAGGGCCTCCGGGGAGCTGTTTTTT. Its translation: CASSFQVGVGRASGELFF.

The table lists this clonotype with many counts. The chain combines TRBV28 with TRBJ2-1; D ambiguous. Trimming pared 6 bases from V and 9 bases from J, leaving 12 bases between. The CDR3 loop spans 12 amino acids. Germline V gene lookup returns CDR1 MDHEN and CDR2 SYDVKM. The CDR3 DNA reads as TGTGCCAGCAGATTTGCTGCCGCTGAGCAGTTCTTC. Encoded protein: CASRFAAAEQFF.

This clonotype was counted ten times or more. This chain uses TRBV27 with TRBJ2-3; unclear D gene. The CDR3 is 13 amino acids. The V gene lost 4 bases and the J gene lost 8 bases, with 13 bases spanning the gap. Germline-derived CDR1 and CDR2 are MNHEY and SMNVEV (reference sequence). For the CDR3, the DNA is TGTGCCAGCAGTTCGCCTTTGCGCTCTACGCAGTATTTT. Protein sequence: CASSSPLRSTQYF.

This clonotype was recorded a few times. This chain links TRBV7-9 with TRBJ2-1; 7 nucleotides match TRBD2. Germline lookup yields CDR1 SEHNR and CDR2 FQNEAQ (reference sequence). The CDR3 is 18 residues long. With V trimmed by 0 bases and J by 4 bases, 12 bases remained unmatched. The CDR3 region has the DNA TGTGCCAGCAGCTTAGCACCCTGGACTAGTTTGTTTTACAATGAGCAGTTCTTC. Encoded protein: CASSLAPWTSLFYNEQFF. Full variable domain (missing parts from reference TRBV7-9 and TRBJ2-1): DTGVSQNPRHKITKRGQNVTFRCDPISEHNRLYWYRQTLGQGPEFLTYFQNEAQLEKSRLLSDRFSAERPKGSFSTLEIQRTEQGDSAMYLCASSLAPWTSLFYNEQFFGPGTRLTVL.

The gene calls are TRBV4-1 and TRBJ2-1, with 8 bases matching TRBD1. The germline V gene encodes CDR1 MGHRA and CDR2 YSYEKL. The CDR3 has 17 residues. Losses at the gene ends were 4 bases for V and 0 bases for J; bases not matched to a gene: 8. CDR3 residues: CASSPEPTGGSYNEQFF. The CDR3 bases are TGCGCCAGCAGCCCGGAACCTACAGGGGGCTCCTACAATGAGCAGTTCTTC.

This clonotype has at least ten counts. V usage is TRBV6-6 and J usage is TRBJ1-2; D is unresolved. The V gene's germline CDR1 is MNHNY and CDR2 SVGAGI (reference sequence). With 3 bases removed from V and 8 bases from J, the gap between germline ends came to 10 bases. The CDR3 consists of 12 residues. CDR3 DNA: TGTGCCAGCAGTTATCGGGCTGGCGGCTACACCTTC. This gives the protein CASSYRAGGYTF.

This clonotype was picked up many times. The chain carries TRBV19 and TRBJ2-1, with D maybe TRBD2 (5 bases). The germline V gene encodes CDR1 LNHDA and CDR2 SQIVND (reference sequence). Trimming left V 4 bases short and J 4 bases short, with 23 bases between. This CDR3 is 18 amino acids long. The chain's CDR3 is CASSNKGDWLATYNEQFF. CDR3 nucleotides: TGTGCCAGTAGTAACAAGGGCGACTGGCTAGCCACATACAATGAGCAGTTCTTC.

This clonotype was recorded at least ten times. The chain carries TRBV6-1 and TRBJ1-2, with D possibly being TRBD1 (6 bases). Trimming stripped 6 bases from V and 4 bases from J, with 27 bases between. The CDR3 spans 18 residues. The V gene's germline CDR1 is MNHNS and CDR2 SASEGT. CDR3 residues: CASSTVAIQGGSSYGYTF. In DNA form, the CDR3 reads TGTGCCAGCAGCACAGTGGCCATACAGGGAGGGTCTAGCTATGGCTACACCTTC.

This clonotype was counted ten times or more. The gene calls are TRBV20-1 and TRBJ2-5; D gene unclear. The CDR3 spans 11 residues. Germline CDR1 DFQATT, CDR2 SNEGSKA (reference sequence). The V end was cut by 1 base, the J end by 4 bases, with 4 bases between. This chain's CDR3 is CSARGLETQYF. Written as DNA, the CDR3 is TGCAGTGCTAGAGGGTTAGAGACCCAGTACTTC.

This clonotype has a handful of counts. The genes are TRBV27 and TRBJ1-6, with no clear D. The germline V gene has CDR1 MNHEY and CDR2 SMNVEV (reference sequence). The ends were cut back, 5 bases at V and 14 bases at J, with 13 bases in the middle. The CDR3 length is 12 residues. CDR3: CASSEAGITLHF. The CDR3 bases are TGTGCCAGCAGTGAAGCAGGTATCACCCTCCACTTT.

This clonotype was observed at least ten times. CDR3 residues: CASSQRGRSIEQYF. The CDR3 nucleotides are TGTGCCAGCAGCCAGCGCGGGAGGTCGATCGAGCAGTACTTC. The rearrangement joins TRBV3-1 to TRBJ2-7, with TRBD2 matching 8 bases. V lost 3 bases, J lost 6 bases, and 7 bases stayed unmatched. This CDR3 has 14 residues. Germline-derived CDR1 and CDR2 are LGHDT and YNNKEL (reference sequence).

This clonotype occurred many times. This CDR3 reads CASSMAGALYEQYF. For the CDR3, the DNA is TGTGCCAGCAGCATGGCAGGGGCCCTATACGAGCAGTACTTC. The chain combines TRBV6-1 with TRBJ2-7, with D maybe TRBD1 (6 bases). This CDR3 spans 14 amino acids. The germline gives CDR1 MNHNS, CDR2 SASEGT. Trimming shortened V by 6 bases and J by 4 bases, and 16 bases separated the two germline ends.

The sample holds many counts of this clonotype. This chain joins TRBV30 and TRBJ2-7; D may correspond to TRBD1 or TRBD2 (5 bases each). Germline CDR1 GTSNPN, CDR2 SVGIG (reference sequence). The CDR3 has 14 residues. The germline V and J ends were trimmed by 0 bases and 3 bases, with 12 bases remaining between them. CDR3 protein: CAWSVEGLIYEQYF. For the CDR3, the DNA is TGTGCCTGGAGTGTAGAGGGGTTGATCTACGAGCAGTACTTC.

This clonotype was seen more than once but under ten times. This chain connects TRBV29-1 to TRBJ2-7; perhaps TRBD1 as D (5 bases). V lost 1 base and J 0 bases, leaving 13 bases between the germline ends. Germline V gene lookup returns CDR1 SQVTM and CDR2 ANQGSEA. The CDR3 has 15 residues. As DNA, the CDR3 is TGCAGCGTTGAAGTCATTAGGGGCGTCTCCTACGAGCAGTACTTC. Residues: CSVEVIRGVSYEQYF.

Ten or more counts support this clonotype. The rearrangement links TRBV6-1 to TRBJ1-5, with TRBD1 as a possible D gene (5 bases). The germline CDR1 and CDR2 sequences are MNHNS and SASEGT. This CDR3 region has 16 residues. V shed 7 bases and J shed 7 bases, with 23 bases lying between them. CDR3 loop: CASTQGSWANRQPQHF. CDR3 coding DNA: TGTGCCAGCACCCAGGGCAGTTGGGCTAACAGACAGCCCCAGCATTTT.

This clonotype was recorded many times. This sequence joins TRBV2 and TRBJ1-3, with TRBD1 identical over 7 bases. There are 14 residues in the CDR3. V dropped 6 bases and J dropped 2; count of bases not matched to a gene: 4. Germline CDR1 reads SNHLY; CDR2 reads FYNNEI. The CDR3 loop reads CASSQTGAGNTIYF. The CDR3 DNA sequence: TGTGCCAGCAGCCAAACAGGGGCTGGAAACACCATATATTTT.

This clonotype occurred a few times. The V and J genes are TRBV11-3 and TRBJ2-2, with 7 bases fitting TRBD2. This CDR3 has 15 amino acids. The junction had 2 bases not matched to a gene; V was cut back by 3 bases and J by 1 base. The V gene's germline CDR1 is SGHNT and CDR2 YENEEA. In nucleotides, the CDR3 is TGTGCCAGCAGCTTCGGGACTAAGAACACCGGGGAGCTGTTTTTT. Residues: CASSFGTKNTGELFF.

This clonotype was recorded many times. CDR3 region: CSAPETDPSTDTQYF. In nucleotides, the CDR3 is TGCAGTGCCCCCGAGACTGATCCTAGCACAGATACGCAGTATTTT. The chain is built from TRBV20-1 and TRBJ2-3; D not resolved. The germline gives CDR1 DFQATT, CDR2 SNEGSKA (reference sequence). Trimming shortened V by 6 bases and J by 0 bases, and 16 bases separated the two germline ends. The CDR3 sequence is 15 residues long.

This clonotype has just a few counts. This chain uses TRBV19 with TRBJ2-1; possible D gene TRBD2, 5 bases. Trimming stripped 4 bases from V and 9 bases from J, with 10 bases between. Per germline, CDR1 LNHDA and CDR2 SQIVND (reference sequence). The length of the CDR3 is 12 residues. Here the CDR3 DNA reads TGTGCCAGTAGTAAGACTAATTTTGAGCAGTTCTTC. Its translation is CASSKTNFEQFF.